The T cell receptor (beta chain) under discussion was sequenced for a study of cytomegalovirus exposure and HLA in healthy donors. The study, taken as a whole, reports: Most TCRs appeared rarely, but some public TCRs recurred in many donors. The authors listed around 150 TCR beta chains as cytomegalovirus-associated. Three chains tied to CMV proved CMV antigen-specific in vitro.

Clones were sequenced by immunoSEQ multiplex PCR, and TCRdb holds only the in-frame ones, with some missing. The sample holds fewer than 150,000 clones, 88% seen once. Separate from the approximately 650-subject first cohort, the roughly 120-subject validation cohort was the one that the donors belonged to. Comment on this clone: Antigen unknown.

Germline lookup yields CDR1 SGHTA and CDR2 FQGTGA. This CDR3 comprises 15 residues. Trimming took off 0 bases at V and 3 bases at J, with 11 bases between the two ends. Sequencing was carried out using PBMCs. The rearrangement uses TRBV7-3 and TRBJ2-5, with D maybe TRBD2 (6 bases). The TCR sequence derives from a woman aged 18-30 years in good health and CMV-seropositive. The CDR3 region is CASSLTGGVKETQYF. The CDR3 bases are TGTGCCAGCAGCTTAACGGGGGGAGTAAAAGAGACCCAGTACTTC.